The sequence of this T cell receptor beta chain was determined in a study of T cell repertoires in cytomegalovirus infection. Overall study context: Recently identified HLA-C-restricted CMV epitopes were used, and well-studied HLA-B-restricted CMV epitopes were used as well. Matching HLA type and CMV infection were both indicated by public TCR beta signatures. The study, taken as a whole, reports: The study found HLA-C-restricted CMV-specific TCR beta clonotypes dominating the ex vivo response. Cumulative public TCR beta family frequency identified CMV carriers with the relevant HLA.

This clonotype was seen repeatedly, ten times or more. Its antigen is as yet unknown. One entry per CDR3 protein, called by TCRdb with MiXCR from the reads. The repertoire holds some 900,000 distinct CDR3 sequences, with approximately 29% as singletons. V shed 2 bases, J shed 2 bases, and the junction held 9 bases outside the gene matches. Germline V CDR1 and CDR2: SEHNR, FQNEAQ (reference sequence). The CDR3 has 16 residues. The sequence derives from a human donor in good health (CMV status not recorded). Some clones in this sample may be carry-over from other donors' samples. Sample: cultured CD8+ T cells from PBMCs, taken from culture after CMV antigen stimulation. V is TRBV7-9 and J is TRBJ2-7; 7 bases match TRBD2. The CDR3 DNA reads TGTGCCAGCAGCTTAAGCAGTCTGCGGGGGACCTACGAGCAGTACTTC. Translating gives CASSLSSLRGTYEQYF.